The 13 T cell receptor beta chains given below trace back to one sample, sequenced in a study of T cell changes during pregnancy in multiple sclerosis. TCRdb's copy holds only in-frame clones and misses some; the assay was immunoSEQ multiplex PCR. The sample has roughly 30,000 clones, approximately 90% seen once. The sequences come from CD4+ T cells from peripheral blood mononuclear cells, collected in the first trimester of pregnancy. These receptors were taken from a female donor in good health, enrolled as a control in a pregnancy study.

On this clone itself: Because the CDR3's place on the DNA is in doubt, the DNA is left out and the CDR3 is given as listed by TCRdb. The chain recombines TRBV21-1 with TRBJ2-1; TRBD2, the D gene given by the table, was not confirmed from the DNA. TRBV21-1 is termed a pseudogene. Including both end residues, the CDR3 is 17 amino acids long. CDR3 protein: CASSPGVGRGSGNEQFF.

CDR3 region: CASSGGAGSGELFF. In DNA, the CDR3 is TGTGCCAGCAGTGGAGGAGCGGGGTCCGGGGAGCTGTTTTTT. The J gene is TRBJ2-2, the V gene TRBV6-1, with 7 positions matching TRBD2. CDR1 and CDR2 (germline): MNHNS, SASEGT. The CDR3 has 14 residues. The J segment lost 6 bases and the V segment lost 4 bases, leaving 5 bases of the junction unmatched.

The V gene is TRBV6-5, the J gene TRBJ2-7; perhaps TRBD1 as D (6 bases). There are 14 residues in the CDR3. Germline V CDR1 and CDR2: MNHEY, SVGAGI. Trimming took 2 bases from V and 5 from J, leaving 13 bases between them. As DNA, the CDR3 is TGTGCCAGCAGTTACGCGGACAACAGGGACGAGCAGTACTTC. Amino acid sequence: CASSYADNRDEQYF.

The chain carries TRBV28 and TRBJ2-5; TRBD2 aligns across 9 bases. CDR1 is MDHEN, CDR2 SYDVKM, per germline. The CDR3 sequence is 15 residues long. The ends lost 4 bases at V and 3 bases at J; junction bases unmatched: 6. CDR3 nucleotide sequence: TGTGCCAGCAGTTCTTCCAGCGGGGGGAAAGAGACCCAGTACTTC. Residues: CASSSSSGGKETQYF.

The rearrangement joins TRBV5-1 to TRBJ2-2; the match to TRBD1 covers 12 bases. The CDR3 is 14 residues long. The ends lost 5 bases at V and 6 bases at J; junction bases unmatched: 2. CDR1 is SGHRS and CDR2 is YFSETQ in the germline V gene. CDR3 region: CASRGQGASGELFF. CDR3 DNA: TGCGCCAGCAGGGGACAGGGGGCGTCCGGGGAGCTGTTTTTT.

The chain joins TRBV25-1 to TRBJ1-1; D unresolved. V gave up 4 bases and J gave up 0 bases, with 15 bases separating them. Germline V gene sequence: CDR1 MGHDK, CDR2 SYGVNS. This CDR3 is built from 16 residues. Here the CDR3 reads CASSGLGGSLNTEAFF. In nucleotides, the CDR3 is TGTGCCAGCAGTGGATTAGGCGGCTCCCTGAACACTGAAGCTTTCTTT. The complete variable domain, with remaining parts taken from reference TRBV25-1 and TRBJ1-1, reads EADIYQTPRYLVIGTGKKITLECSQTMGHDKMYWYQQDPGMELHLIHYSYGVNSTEKGDLSSESTVSRIRTEHFPLTLESARPSHTSQYLCASSGLGGSLNTEAFFGQGTRLTVV.

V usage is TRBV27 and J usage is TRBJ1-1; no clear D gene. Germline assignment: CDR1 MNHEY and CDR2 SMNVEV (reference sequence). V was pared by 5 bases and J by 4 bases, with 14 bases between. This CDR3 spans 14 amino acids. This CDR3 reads CASSTPGGITEAFF. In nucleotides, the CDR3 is TGTGCCAGCAGTACCCCAGGCGGGATCACTGAAGCTTTCTTT.

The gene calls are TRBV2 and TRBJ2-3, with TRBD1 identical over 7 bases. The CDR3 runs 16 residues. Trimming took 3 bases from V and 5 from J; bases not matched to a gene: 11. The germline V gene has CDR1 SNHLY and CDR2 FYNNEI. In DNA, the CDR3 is TGTGCCAGCAGTGACTCCTCGCAGGGGGTGAGAGATACGCAGTATTTT. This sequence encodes CASSDSSQGVRDTQYF.

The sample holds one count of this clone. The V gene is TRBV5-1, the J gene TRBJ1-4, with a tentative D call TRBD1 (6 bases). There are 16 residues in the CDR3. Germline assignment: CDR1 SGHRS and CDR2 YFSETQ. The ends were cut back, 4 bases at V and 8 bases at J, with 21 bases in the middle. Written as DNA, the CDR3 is TGCGCCAGCAGCCCGGGACCGGGACAAGGATACGAAAAACTGTTTTTT. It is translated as CASSPGPGQGYEKLFF.

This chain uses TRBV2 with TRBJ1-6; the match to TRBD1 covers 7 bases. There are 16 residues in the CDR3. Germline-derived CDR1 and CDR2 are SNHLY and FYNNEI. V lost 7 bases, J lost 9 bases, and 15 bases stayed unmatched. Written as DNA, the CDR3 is TGTGCCAGCACGGATTCACAGGGGATACGTTCTTCACCCCTCCACTTT. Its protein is CASTDSQGIRSSPLHF.

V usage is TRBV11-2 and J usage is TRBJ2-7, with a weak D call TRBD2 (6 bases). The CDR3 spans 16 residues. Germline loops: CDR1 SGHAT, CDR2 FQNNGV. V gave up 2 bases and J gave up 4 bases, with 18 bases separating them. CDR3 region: CASSLSALGSGYEQYF. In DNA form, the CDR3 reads TGTGCCAGCAGCTTATCGGCACTAGGGAGCGGGTACGAGCAGTACTTC.

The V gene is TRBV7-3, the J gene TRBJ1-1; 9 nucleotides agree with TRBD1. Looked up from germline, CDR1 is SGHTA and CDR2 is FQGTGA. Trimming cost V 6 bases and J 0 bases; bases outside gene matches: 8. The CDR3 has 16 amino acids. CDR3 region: CASSTGDRGMNTEAFF. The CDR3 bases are TGTGCCAGCAGTACCGGTGACAGGGGGATGAACACTGAAGCTTTCTTT.

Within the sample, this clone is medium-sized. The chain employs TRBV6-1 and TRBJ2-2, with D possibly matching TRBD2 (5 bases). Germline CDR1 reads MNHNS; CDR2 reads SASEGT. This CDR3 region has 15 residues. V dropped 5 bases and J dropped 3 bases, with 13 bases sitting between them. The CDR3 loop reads CASSFNTRDTGELFF. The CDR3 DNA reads TGTGCCAGCAGTTTTAACACGCGGGACACCGGGGAGCTGTTTTTT.